A selection of T cell receptor beta chains follows, all from one sample in a study of early T cells in non-severe SARS-CoV-2 infection. TCRdb reanalysed the 5' RACE reads using MiXCR and keeps one entry per CDR3 protein. The sample carries about 44,000 distinct CDR3 sequences, around 23% recorded once. Sequences were derived from whole blood, sampled at baseline. The receptor set was obtained from an adult who was a healthcare worker with PCR-confirmed SARS-CoV-2 infection or an uninfected control (not recorded which). Both conserved end residues are part of each CDR3.

v_call	j_call	cdr3_length	cdr3_aa
TRBV7-2	TRBJ2-3	17	CASSLSGGTSGADTQYF
TRBV7-2	TRBJ2-2	13	CASSLDPSGELFF
TRBV12-3/TRBV12-4	TRBJ2-7	13	CASRPDLTYEQYF
TRBV5-5	TRBJ2-3	11	CASSFTDTQYF
TRBV19	TRBJ2-7	13	CASSMGGLNEKYF
TRBV28	TRBJ1-2	12	CASSTGVYGYTF
TRBV12-3/TRBV12-4	TRBJ2-2	12	CVVGRGTGELFF
TRBV9	TRBJ1-3	11	CASSNGNTIYF
TRBV7-9	TRBJ2-1	15	CASSPSGPLYNEQFF
TRBV2	TRBJ1-4	15	CASSESWGTNEKLFF
TRBV6-2/TRBV6-3	TRBJ2-5	15	CASRSGLAGGETQYF
TRBV12-3/TRBV12-4	TRBJ1-5	13	CASSLSRGQPQHF
TRBV6-5	TRBJ1-6	15	CASSTLSPYNSPLHF
TRBV4-1	TRBJ2-7	15	CASSLTLGQNYEQYF
TRBV7-3	TRBJ1-6	14	CASSASGPNSPLHF
TRBV6-2/TRBV6-3	TRBJ2-5	11	CASGMDARRYF
TRBV12-3/TRBV12-4	TRBJ2-5	13	CASSTRGLGTQYF
TRBV5-1	TRBJ2-1	13	CASTLSQYNEQFF
TRBV5-5	TRBJ1-5	15	CASSLGPPGGQPQHF
TRBV5-1	TRBJ2-2	18	CASSTAGGGPASTGELFF
TRBV5-1	TRBJ2-2	18	CASSPDSWRAVNTGELFF
TRBV6-4	TRBJ2-3	12	CASSDRGDTQYF
TRBV7-9	TRBJ1-3	15	CASSSLGWGENTIYF
TRBV5-1	TRBJ2-3	12	CASSPDRDTQYF
TRBV7-9	TRBJ2-7	15	CASSRLGDRSYEQYF
TRBV6-4	TRBJ1-1	13	CASRGQGSTEAFF
TRBV4-2	TRBJ2-1	14	CASSQDTGGREQFF
TRBV24-1	TRBJ2-1	11	CATSDGYEQFF
TRBV7-8	TRBJ2-2	17	CASSWAHVPADTGELFF
TRBV5-4	TRBJ1-1	13	CASSTGHRTEAFF
TRBV7-9	TRBJ2-6	15	CASSLYLSGANVLTF
TRBV18	TRBJ2-5	13	CASLRDRRETQYF
TRBV7-9	TRBJ2-7	12	CASSIVGSEQYF
TRBV5-1	TRBJ2-5	14	CASSSQSHQETQYF
TRBV12-3/TRBV12-4	TRBJ1-1	12	CASSLVVRGEFF
TRBV20-1	TRBJ2-5	15	CSARLGHHRGETQYF
TRBV2	TRBJ2-7	14	CASSEGSLSYEQYF
TRBV25-1	TRBJ1-1	15	CASSDEGGPGTEAFF
TRBV7-2	TRBJ1-1	13	CASSSLANTEAFF
TRBV7-9	TRBJ2-7	14	CASTPKGWAYEQYF
TRBV5-1	TRBJ2-5	14	CASSYRLGGETQYF
TRBV6-4	TRBJ2-3	12	CASSDRTDTQYF
TRBV3-1	TRBJ1-1	13	CASSSPPGTEAFF
TRBV6-2/TRBV6-3	TRBJ2-7	13	CASSPPGSYEQYF
TRBV20-1	TRBJ1-1	14	CSARDEGAGTEAFF
TRBV6-2/TRBV6-3	TRBJ2-6	16	CASSYLEVAGANVLTF
TRBV5-1	TRBJ1-2	15	CASSLWSASNYGYTF
TRBV4-3	TRBJ2-7	15	CASSQDRGGAREQYF
TRBV29-1	TRBJ2-3	12	CSVQGGGDTQYF
TRBV4-1	TRBJ1-2	15	CASSRTGTGDYGYTF
TRBV4-1	TRBJ1-2	15	CASSQPLAPRQGYTF
TRBV12-3/TRBV12-4	TRBJ2-3	13	CASGRDRVFLQYF
TRBV6-5	TRBJ1-5	14	CASSYGGSGQPQHF
TRBV12-3/TRBV12-4	TRBJ2-3	13	CASRDWNTDTQYF
TRBV12-3/TRBV12-4	TRBJ1-2	12	CASQGDGHGYTF
TRBV20-1	TRBJ1-2	12	CSARGGLYGYTF
TRBV3-1	TRBJ2-7	13	CASSQGSLGEQYF
TRBV7-9	TRBJ2-6	17	CASSTTTGRSGANVLTF
TRBV12-3/TRBV12-4	TRBJ1-6	15	CASSFQSSYNSPLHF